One and the same sample provided the 6 T cell receptor beta chains below, sequenced in a study of blood T cell repertoires in COVID-19. The data were produced by immunoSEQ multiplex PCR, yet TCRdb's version contains in-frame clones alone and is incomplete. The sample holds under 300,000 clones, approximately 88% seen once. The sample consisted of PBMCs or T cells enriched from blood (not recorded which). All receptors derive from a woman in her twenties or thirties who had recovered from COVID-19.

In its sample, this clone was seen once. This chain uses TRBV29-1 with TRBJ1-1; 10 bases are shared with TRBD1. This CDR3 is built from 14 residues. Trimming removed 7 bases from V and 0 bases from J; junction bases left unmatched: 5. The germline V gene has CDR1 SQVTM and CDR2 ANQGSEA. The CDR3 spells CSAPGQGLNTEAFF. The CDR3, as DNA: TGCAGCGCTCCGGGACAGGGGTTGAACACTGAAGCTTTCTTT.

Written as DNA, the CDR3 is TGTGCCAGCAGCTTACAGGGAATGATTAACACTGAAGCTTTCTTT. Its protein is CASSLQGMINTEAFF. V gene TRBV7-9 combines with J gene TRBJ1-1; TRBD1 is a possible D gene (5 bases). V was shortened by 2 bases and J by 2 bases, with 12 bases between the two germline ends. Germline V CDR1 and CDR2: SEHNR, FQNEAQ (reference sequence). CDR3 size: 15 residues.

The chain employs TRBV11-2 and TRBJ1-2; D is unclear. The germline CDR1 and CDR2 sequences are SGHAT and FQNNGV. Trimming left V 4 bases short and J 5 bases short, with 29 bases between. The CDR3 length is 19 residues. CDR3 nucleotide sequence: TGTGCCAGCAGCTCTCGATCCATTCCCCAGGCCGCTACAACATATGGCTACACCTTC. Translated: CASSSRSIPQAATTYGYTF.

This chain connects TRBV12-1 to TRBJ1-2; the table's D gene call, TRBD1, was not cross checked with the DNA. TRBV12-1 is recorded as a pseudogene. The CDR3 contains 17 residues. CDR3 in amino acids: CASSFAEFGRVSYGYTF. The CDR3 DNA reads TGTGCCAGCAGCTTTGCGGAGTTTGGCAGGGTTAGCTATGGCTACACCTTC.

The J gene is TRBJ1-5, the V gene TRBV2; D not resolved. This CDR3 contains 13 residues. Between the trimmed V and J ends, which lost 7 bases and 6 bases, there was a span of 13 bases. Germline lookup yields CDR1 SNHLY and CDR2 FYNNEI. The CDR3 spells CASIYGIGQPQHF. The CDR3 region has the DNA TGTGCCAGCATATACGGGATCGGTCAGCCCCAGCATTTT.

The chain recombines TRBV28 with TRBJ2-2; D gene ambiguous. The CDR3 is made up of 13 amino acids. V was shortened by 8 bases and J by 2 bases, with 9 bases between the two germline ends. Germline V gene lookup returns CDR1 MDHEN and CDR2 SYDVKM. The CDR3 loop reads CASVPSNTGELFF. CDR3 in DNA: TGTGCCAGCGTCCCATCCAACACCGGGGAGCTGTTTTTT.